The 30 T cell receptor beta chains below come from one sample, sequenced in a study of blood T cells in healthy people across ages. Together with a sample-barcoded 5' primer, a J-beta primer mix was included in a second PCR lasting about 6 to 11 cycles. TCRdb processed the 5' RACE reads anew with MiXCR; each CDR3 protein has one entry. The sample holds under 800,000 distinct CDR3 sequences, around a fifth seen once. Sequenced material: blood. These receptor sequences come from a man in his sixties or seventies in good health.

The CDR3 here is CASSEGIAGSTDTQYF. CDR3 DNA: TGTGCCAGCAGTGAAGGGATAGCGGGAAGCACAGATACGCAGTATTTT. The chain employs TRBV6-1 and TRBJ2-3, with TRBD2 matching 8 bases. The CDR3 totals 16 residues. The V and J ends lost 1 base and 0 bases, in that order; junction bases with no gene match: 3. Germline lookup yields CDR1 MNHNS and CDR2 SASEGT.

The table lists this clonotype with many counts. One end of the junction does not line up with germline, which may come from a read error. V and J are TRBV4-3 and TRBJ2-1; possible D gene TRBD2, 5 bases. The CDR3 is 15 amino acids. CDR1 and CDR2 from the germline V gene are LGHNA and YSLEER. The DNA for the CDR3 is TGTGCCAGCAGCCAAGACTCGGGGTCCTACAATGAGCAGTTCTTC. Its protein product is CASSQDSGSYNEQFF.

This clonotype has more than one count but fewer than ten. This chain joins TRBV4-1 and TRBJ1-1, with D maybe TRBD1 (5 bases). The length of the CDR3 is 13 residues. CDR1 is MGHRA and CDR2 is YSYEKL in the germline V gene. V was shortened by 3 bases and J by 10 bases, with 15 bases between the two germline ends. The CDR3 region is CASSHERDSVAFF. DNA of the CDR3: TGCGCCAGCAGCCACGAACGTGACAGCGTAGCTTTCTTT.

The V and J genes are TRBV11-2 and TRBJ2-7; 7 nucleotides align to TRBD2. Germline V gene sequence: CDR1 SGHAT, CDR2 FQNNGV. The CDR3 has 16 residues. V lost 1 base, J lost 0 bases, and 6 bases stayed unmatched. For the CDR3, the DNA is TGTGCCAGCAGCTTAGCACCGGGGGGAAGCTCCTACGAGCAGTACTTC. Amino acid sequence: CASSLAPGGSSYEQYF.

This clonotype has more than one count but fewer than ten. The V gene is TRBV20-1, the J gene TRBJ1-4, with a weak D call TRBD1 (5 bases). V was trimmed by 3 bases and J by 8 bases, leaving 16 bases between them. The CDR3 is 14 amino acids. CDR1 DFQATT and CDR2 SNEGSKA come from the germline V gene (reference sequence). The DNA of the CDR3 is TGCAGTGCTAGGACCGGGGGTTATAACGAAAAACTGTTTTTT. The encoded protein is CSARTGGYNEKLFF.

This clonotype was seen more than once but under ten times. The chain employs TRBV18 and TRBJ2-5; possible D gene TRBD2, 7 bases. The J call may not be correct, given that the DNA end is closer to TRBJ2-1. CDR1 KGHSH and CDR2 LQKENI come from the germline V gene. The CDR3 totals 15 residues. The CDR3 sequence is CASSPGGRFVNEQFF. The CDR3 DNA reads TGTGCCAGCTCACCGGGGGGGCGATTCGTAAATGAGCAGTTCTTC.

The rearrangement joins TRBV4-3 to TRBJ2-3; 16 nucleotides line up with TRBD2. The junction had 8 bases not matched to a gene; V was cut back by 6 bases and J by 2 bases. Germline V gene lookup returns CDR1 LGHNA and CDR2 YSLEER. The CDR3 runs to 18 residues. CDR3 bases: TGCGCCAGCAGTCTTGCCGGGACTAGCGGGAGGGTCACAGATACGCAGTATTTT. Amino acids: CASSLAGTSGRVTDTQYF.

The V gene is TRBV3-1, the J gene TRBJ2-2; D may match TRBD1 or TRBD2 (5 bases each). Trimming removed 4 bases from V and 6 bases from J, with 18 bases in between. Looked up from germline, CDR1 is LGHDT and CDR2 is YNNKEL (reference sequence). The CDR3 runs 16 residues. The chain's CDR3 is CASSRTGALRAGELFF. In nucleotides, the CDR3 is TGTGCCAGCAGCCGTACCGGGGCCTTAAGGGCCGGGGAGCTGTTTTTT.

In its sample, this clonotype was seen a few times. In nucleotides, the CDR3 is TGTGCCAGCAGAGATAGCGGGAGGGCCCATGAGCAGTTCTTC. Its protein product is CASRDSGRAHEQFF. The rearrangement uses TRBV12-3 or TRBV12-4 and TRBJ2-1; 11 nucleotides align to TRBD2. The CDR3 runs 14 residues. Losses at the gene ends were 6 bases for V and 8 bases for J; bases not matched to a gene: 6.

The chain combines TRBV3-1 with TRBJ2-3, with 9 bases fitting TRBD2. Trimming removed 0 bases from V and 1 base from J; junction bases left unmatched: 5. CDR1 LGHDT and CDR2 YNNKEL come from the germline V gene (reference sequence). CDR3 length equals 17 residues. Here the CDR3 reads CASSQDRTSERTDTQYF. The CDR3 DNA reads as TGTGCCAGCAGCCAAGATCGGACTAGCGAACGCACAGATACGCAGTATTTT.

This clonotype was seen more than once but under ten times. The gene calls are TRBV28 and TRBJ2-5; TRBD2 agrees at 8 bases. Trimming cost V 6 bases and J 2 bases; bases outside gene matches: 11. This CDR3 has 16 amino acids. Germline V gives CDR1 MDHEN, CDR2 SYDVKM. The CDR3, as DNA: TGTGCCAGCAGAATAAGGGTAGCGGGACGTCAAGAGACCCAGTACTTC. This sequence encodes CASRIRVAGRQETQYF. The entire variable domain, with the rest obtained from reference TRBV28 and TRBJ2-5, is as follows: DVKVTQSSRYLVKRTGEKVFLECVQDMDHENMFWYRQDPGLGLRLIYFSYDVKMKEKGDIPEGYSVSREKKERFSLILESASTNQTSMYLCASRIRVAGRQETQYFGPGTRLLVL.

The chain has TRBV6-6 and TRBJ2-7; D is possibly TRBD1 (5 bases). With 2 bases removed from V and 5 bases from J, the gap between germline ends came to 10 bases. This CDR3 is built from 13 residues. CDR1 MNHNY and CDR2 SVGAGI come from the germline V gene (reference sequence). CDR3 coding DNA: TGTGCCAGCAGTTACGGGAACAGGAACGAGCAGTACTTC. It yields the protein CASSYGNRNEQYF.

This clonotype was counted between two and nine times. The gene calls are TRBV27 and TRBJ2-7; tentatively, D is TRBD1 or TRBD2 (5 bases each). Trimming shortened V by 5 bases and J by 2 bases, and 13 bases separated the two germline ends. The length of the CDR3 is 14 residues. Germline-derived CDR1 and CDR2 are MNHEY and SMNVEV (reference sequence). CDR3 residues: CASSLRDGPYEQYF. The DNA for the CDR3 is TGTGCCAGCAGTCTAAGGGACGGTCCCTACGAGCAGTACTTC.

The chain carries TRBV2 and TRBJ2-4; D remains ambiguous. The V end lost 7 bases, the J end lost 0 bases, and 13 bases lay between the germline ends. This CDR3 comprises 15 residues. Germline CDR1 reads SNHLY; CDR2 reads FYNNEI. CDR3 loop: CASKLEDLAKNIQYF. CDR3 nucleotides: TGTGCCAGCAAGCTAGAAGATTTAGCCAAAAACATTCAGTACTTC. Filled out from reference TRBV2 and TRBJ2-4, the complete variable domain reads EPEVTQTPSHQVTQMGQEVILRCVPISNHLYFYWYRQILGQKVEFLVSFYNNEISEKSEIFDDQFSVERPDGSNFTLKIRSTKLEDSAMYFCASKLEDLAKNIQYFGAGTRLSVL.

The chain couples TRBV24-1 to TRBJ2-3, with 9 bases that match TRBD2. CDR3 length equals 15 residues. Trimming at V came to 8 bases and at J to 6 bases, leaving 11 bases not matched to a gene. Germline CDR1 is KGHDR and CDR2 is SFDVKD. CDR3: CATNHGLAGIDTQYF. The CDR3 DNA is TGTGCCACCAATCACGGTCTAGCGGGAATTGATACGCAGTATTTT.

J is TRBJ1-6 and V is TRBV6-5, with D uncertain. Germline values: CDR1 MNHEY, CDR2 SVGAGI. The CDR3 covers 15 residues. V was pared by 0 bases and J by 10 bases, with 13 bases between. The CDR3: CASSYSKGRESPLHF. The CDR3 DNA reads TGTGCCAGCAGTTACTCGAAAGGGAGAGAGTCACCCCTCCACTTT.

This clonotype occurred a few times. This chain uses TRBV29-1 with TRBJ2-3, with D perhaps TRBD2 (5 bases). The length of the CDR3 is 12 residues. Trimming pared 7 bases from V and 2 bases from J, leaving 10 bases between. Germline V lookup: CDR1 SQVTM, CDR2 ANQGSEA. CDR3 protein: CSGGPSTDTQYF. CDR3 in DNA: TGCAGCGGAGGGCCATCCACAGATACGCAGTATTTT.

There are a few counts of this clonotype. The rearrangement uses TRBV9 and TRBJ1-4, with D possibly TRBD1 on 5 matching bases. CDR3 length: 15 residues. The V gene lost 0 bases and the J gene lost 6 bases, with 12 bases spanning the gap. Germline CDR1 and CDR2: SGDLS and YYNGEE. The CDR3 reads CASSVETGGDEKLFF. The CDR3 region has the DNA TGTGCCAGCAGCGTAGAAACCGGGGGTGATGAAAAACTGTTTTTT.

This clonotype was counted many times. The V call is TRBV27, the J call TRBJ1-6, with TRBD1 matching 9 bases. V lost 5 bases to trimming and J lost 5 bases; unmatched junction nucleotides: 7. The CDR3 runs 16 residues. Germline CDR1 reads MNHEY; CDR2 reads SMNVEV (reference sequence). The CDR3, as DNA: TGTGCCAGCAGTCTCTCGGGGACAGGGAATAATTCACCCCTCCACTTT. It is translated as CASSLSGTGNNSPLHF.

This clonotype was seen once. A much bigger clone sits one base away, suggesting this may be a read error. The chain uses TRBV7-6 and TRBJ2-2; D gene unclear. CDR3 length: 14 residues. Germline-derived CDR1 and CDR2 are SGHVS and FNYEAQ. The CDR3 coding sequence is TGTGCCAGCGGCTTAGTACTATCCACCGGGGAGCTGTTTTTT. This encodes CASGLVLSTGELFF. Drawing the rest from reference TRBV7-6 and TRBJ2-2, the complete variable domain is GAGVSQSPRYKVTKRGQDVALRCDPISGHVSLYWYRQALGQGPEFLTYFNYEAQQDKSGLPNDRFSAERPEGSISTLTIQRTEQRDSAMYRCASGLVLSTGELFFGEGSRLTVL.

This clonotype has a handful of counts. A much larger clone sits a single nucleotide away, making a read error possible. CDR3 bases: TGTGCCAGCAGTTCCGAGGGGCTAGCGGGCAACTACGAGCAGCACTTC. Its translation is CASSSEGLAGNYEQHF. The rearrangement uses TRBV6-5 and TRBJ2-5; TRBD2 agrees at 8 bases. The CDR3 runs to 16 residues. Per the germline V gene, CDR1 is MNHEY and CDR2 is SVGAGI.

In regard to this clonotype: Possible read error: a much larger clone is one base away. The V call is TRBV7-2, the J call TRBJ2-7; D gene unclear. This CDR3 is built from 14 residues. Germline V gene data show CDR1 as SGHTA and CDR2 as FQGNSA. CDR3 coding DNA: TGTGCCAGCAGCTTATATGCCGTAGCCTACCAGCAGTACTTC. The encoded protein is CASSLYAVAYQQYF.

V and J are TRBV6-2 or TRBV6-3 and TRBJ2-5; possibly TRBD1 or TRBD2 for D (5 bases each). The J call may not be correct, given that the DNA end is closer to TRBJ2-1. The length of the CDR3 is 15 residues. CDR1 is MNHEY, CDR2 SVGEGT, per germline. The CDR3: CASTPAGTAYNEQFF. The CDR3 coding sequence is TGTGCCAGCACTCCGGCCGGGACGGCATACAATGAGCAGTTCTTC.

Details on this clonotype: Germline and junction disagree at one end, which may indicate a read error. The gene calls are TRBV28 and TRBJ2-5; 9 bases map to TRBD2. The CDR3 contains 14 residues. CDR1 and CDR2 from the germline V gene are MDHEN and SYDVKM. CDR3 loop: CASNLAGDQRTQYF. CDR3 nucleotides: TGTGCCAGCAATTTAGCGGGGGATCAGAGGACCCAGTACTTC.

This clonotype was detected many times. The chain uses TRBV30 and TRBJ1-1, with D perhaps TRBD1 (6 bases). V was trimmed by 4 bases and J by 3 bases, leaving 12 bases between them. The length of the CDR3 is 13 residues. Germline lookup yields CDR1 GTSNPN and CDR2 SVGIG (reference sequence). The CDR3 is CAWIRDTYTEAFF. The DNA for the CDR3 is TGTGCCTGGATTAGGGACACCTACACTGAAGCTTTCTTT.

This clonotype has a handful of counts. The chain carries TRBV5-5 and TRBJ2-5; D remains unclear. Germline assignment: CDR1 SGHKS and CDR2 YYEKEE (reference sequence). The V end was cut by 0 bases, the J end by 5 bases, with 14 bases between. CDR3 size: 15 residues. CDR3 sequence reads: CASSLVLGNSETQYF. The CDR3, as DNA: TGTGCCAGCAGCTTGGTGCTGGGGAACAGCGAGACCCAGTACTTC. The full variable domain, in which reference TRBV5-5 and TRBJ2-5 provide the parts outside the CDR3, is DAGVTQSPTHLIKTRGQQVTLRCSPISGHKSVSWYQQVLGQGPQFIFQYYEKEERGRGNFPDRFSARQFPNYSSELNVNALLLGDSALYLCASSLVLGNSETQYFGPGTRLLVL.

This clonotype was seen more than once but under ten times. This may come from a read error, since a much larger clone is one base off. The chain has TRBV5-5 and TRBJ2-7, with TRBD1 as a possible D gene (5 bases). The V gene's germline CDR1 is SGHKS and CDR2 YYEKEE (reference sequence). There are 15 residues in the CDR3. The CDR3 loop reads CASNLAWGGPYEQYF. The CDR3 nucleotides read TGTGCCAGCAACTTGGCCTGGGGCGGACCCTACGAGCAGTACTTC.

The sample holds a few counts of this clonotype. This chain connects TRBV2 to TRBJ2-7; the D is unclear. The CDR3 length is 12 residues. Per germline, CDR1 SNHLY and CDR2 FYNNEI. Trimming left V 4 bases short and J 2 bases short, with 6 bases between. CDR3 in DNA: TGTGCCAGCAGTGTGGCGGCCTACGAGCAGTACTTC. It yields the protein CASSVAAYEQYF.

This clonotype was seen more than once but under ten times. The chain joins TRBV7-9 to TRBJ1-1, with D tentatively TRBD1 (5 bases). The CDR3 covers 13 residues. Germline-derived CDR1 and CDR2 are SEHNR and FQNEAQ (reference sequence). V shed 10 bases and J shed 5 bases, with 17 bases lying between them. The CDR3: CATGGEWGTEAFF. CDR3 coding DNA: TGTGCCACGGGGGGAGAATGGGGTACTGAAGCTTTCTTT.

The sample holds a few counts of this clonotype. Here the CDR3 reads CASSPGRLYNEQFF. The CDR3 DNA reads TGTGCCAGCAGCCCGGGACGCCTTTACAATGAGCAGTTCTTC. This chain links TRBV7-2 with TRBJ2-1; possibly TRBD1 or TRBD2 for D (5 bases each). The length of the CDR3 is 14 residues. The germline V gene encodes CDR1 SGHTA and CDR2 FQGNSA. With 5 bases removed from V and 4 bases from J, the gap between germline ends came to 12 bases.